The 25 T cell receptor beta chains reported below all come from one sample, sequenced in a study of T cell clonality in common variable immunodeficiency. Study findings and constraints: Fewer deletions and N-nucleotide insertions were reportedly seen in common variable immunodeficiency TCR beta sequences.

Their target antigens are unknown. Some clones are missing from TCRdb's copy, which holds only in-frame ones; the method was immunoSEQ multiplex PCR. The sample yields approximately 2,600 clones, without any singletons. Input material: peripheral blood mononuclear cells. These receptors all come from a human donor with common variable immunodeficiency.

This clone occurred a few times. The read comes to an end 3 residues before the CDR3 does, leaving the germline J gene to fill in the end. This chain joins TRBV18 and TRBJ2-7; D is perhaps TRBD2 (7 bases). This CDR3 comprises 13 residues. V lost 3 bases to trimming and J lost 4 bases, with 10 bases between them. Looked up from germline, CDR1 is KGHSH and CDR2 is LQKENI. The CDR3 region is CASSPGGPYEQYF. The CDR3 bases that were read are TGTGCCAGCTCACCCGGGGGGCCGTACGAG.

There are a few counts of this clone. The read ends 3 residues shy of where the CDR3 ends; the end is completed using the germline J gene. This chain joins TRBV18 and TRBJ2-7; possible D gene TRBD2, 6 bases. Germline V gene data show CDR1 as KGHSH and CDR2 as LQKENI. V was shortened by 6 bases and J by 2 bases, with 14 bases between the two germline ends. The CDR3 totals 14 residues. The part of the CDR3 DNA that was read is TGTGCCAGCTCTACCTGGGGGGTGACCTACGAG. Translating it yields CASSTWGVTYE. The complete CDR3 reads CASSTWGVTYEQYF.

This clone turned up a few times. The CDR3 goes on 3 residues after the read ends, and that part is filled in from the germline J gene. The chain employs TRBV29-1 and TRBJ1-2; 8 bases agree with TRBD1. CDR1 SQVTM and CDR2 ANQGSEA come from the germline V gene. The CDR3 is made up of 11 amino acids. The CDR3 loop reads CSAQGAGGYTF. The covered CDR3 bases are TGCAGCGCCCAGGGGGCCGGAGGC.

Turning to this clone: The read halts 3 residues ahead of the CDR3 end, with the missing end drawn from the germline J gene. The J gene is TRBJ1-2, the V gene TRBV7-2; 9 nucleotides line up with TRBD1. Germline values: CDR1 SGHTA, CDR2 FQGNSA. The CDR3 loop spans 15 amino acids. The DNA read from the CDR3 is TGTGCCAGCAGCTCTCGGACAGGGGCGACTATGGGC. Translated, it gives CASSSRTGATMG. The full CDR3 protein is CASSSRTGATMGYTF.

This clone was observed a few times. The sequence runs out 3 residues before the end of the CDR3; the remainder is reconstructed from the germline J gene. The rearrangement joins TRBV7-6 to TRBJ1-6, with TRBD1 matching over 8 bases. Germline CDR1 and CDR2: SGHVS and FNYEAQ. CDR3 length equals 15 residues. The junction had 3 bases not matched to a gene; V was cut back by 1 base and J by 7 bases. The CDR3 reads CASSLDDRGNSPLHF. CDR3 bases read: TGTGCCAGCAGCTTAGATGACAGGGGCAATTCACCC.

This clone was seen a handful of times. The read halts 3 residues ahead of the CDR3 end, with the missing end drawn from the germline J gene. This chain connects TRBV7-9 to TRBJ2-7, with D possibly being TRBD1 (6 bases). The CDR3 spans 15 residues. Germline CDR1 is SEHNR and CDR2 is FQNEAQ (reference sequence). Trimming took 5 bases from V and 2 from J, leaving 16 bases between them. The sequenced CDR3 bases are TGTGCCAGCAGCCCCGGTAGGGGGTATACCTACGAG. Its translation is CASSPGRGYTYE. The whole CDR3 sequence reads CASSPGRGYTYEQYF. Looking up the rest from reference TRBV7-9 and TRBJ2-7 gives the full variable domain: DTGVSQNPRHKITKRGQNVTFRCDPISEHNRLYWYRQTLGQGPEFLTYFQNEAQLEKSRLLSDRFSAERPKGSFSTLEIQRTEQGDSAMYLCASSPGRGYTYEQYFGPGTRLTVT.

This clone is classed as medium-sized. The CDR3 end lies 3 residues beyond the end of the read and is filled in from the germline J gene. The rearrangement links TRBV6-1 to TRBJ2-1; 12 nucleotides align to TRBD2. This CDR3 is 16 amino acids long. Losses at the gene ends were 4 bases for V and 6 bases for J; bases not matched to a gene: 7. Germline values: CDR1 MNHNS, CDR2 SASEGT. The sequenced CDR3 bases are TGTGCCAGCAGTGTTTCCCCGGGACTAGCGGGCAATGAG. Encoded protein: CASSVSPGLAGNE. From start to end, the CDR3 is CASSVSPGLAGNEQFF.

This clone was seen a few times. This chain's CDR3 is CASTRTGGPNEQFF. The DNA read from the CDR3 is TGTGCCAGCACCCGGACAGGGGGACCCAATGAG. J is TRBJ2-1 and V is TRBV2; 10 bases map to TRBD1. The DNA ends 3 residues before the CDR3 does, and the rest of the CDR3 is filled in from the germline J gene. Per germline, CDR1 SNHLY and CDR2 FYNNEI. The ends lost 7 bases at V and 6 bases at J; junction bases unmatched: 6. The CDR3 loop spans 14 amino acids.

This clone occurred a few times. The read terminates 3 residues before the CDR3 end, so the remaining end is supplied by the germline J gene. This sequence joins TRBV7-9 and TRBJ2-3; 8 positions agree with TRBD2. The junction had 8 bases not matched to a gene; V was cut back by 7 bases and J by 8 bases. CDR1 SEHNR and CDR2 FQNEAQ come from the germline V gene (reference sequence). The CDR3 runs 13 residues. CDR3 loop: CASTIAGRGTQYF. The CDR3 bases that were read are TGTGCCAGCACGATAGCGGGGAGGGGTACG.

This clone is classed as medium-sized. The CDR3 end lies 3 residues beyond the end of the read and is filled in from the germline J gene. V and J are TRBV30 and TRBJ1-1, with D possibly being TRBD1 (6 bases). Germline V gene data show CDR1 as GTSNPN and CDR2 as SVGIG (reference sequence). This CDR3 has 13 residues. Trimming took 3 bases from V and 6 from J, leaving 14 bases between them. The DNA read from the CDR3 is TGTGCCTGGAGGGAACAGGGCAGGGCTGAA. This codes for CAWREQGRAE. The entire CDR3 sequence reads CAWREQGRAEAFF.

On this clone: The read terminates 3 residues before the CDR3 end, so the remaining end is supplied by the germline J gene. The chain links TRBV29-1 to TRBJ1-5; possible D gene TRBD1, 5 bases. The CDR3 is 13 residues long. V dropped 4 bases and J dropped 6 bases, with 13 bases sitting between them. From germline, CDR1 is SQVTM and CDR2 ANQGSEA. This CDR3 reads CSVGQGQGQPQHF. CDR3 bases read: TGCAGCGTTGGGCAGGGTCAAGGTCAGCCC.

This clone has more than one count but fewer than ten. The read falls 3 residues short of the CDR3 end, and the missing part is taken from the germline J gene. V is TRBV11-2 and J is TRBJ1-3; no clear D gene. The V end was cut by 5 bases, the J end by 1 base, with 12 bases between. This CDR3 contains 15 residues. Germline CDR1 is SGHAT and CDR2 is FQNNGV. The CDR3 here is CASSPRQDSGNTIYF. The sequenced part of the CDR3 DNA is TGTGCCAGCAGCCCCCGCCAGGATTCTGGAAACACC.

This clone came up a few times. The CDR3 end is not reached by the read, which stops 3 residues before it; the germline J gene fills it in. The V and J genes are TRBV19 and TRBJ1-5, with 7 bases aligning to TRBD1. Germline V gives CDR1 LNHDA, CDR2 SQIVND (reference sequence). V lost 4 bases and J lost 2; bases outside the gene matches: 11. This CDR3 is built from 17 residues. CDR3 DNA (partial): TGTGCCAGTAGTACGCCCGGGACAGCCCAACGCAATCAGCCC. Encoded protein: CASSTPGTAQRNQP. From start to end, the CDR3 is CASSTPGTAQRNQPQHF.

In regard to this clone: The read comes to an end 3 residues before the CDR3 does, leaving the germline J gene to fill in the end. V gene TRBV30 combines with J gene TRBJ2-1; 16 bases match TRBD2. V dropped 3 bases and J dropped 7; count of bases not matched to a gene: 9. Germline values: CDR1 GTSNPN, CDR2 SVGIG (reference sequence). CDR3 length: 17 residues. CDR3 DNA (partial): TGTGCCTGGAGCGGGACTAGCGGGGGGGTTTCGTGGAATGAG. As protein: CAWSGTSGGVSWNE. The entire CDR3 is CAWSGTSGGVSWNEQFF.

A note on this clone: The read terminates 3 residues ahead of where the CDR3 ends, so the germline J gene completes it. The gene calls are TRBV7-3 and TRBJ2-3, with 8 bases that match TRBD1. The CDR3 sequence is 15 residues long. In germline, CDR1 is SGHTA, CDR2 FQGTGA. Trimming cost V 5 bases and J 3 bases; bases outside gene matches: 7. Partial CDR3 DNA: TGTGCCAGCAGCCGGACAGGGTTTGGAACAGATACG. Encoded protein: CASSRTGFGTDT. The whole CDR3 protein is CASSRTGFGTDTQYF. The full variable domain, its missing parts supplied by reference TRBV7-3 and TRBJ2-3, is GAGVSQTPSNKVTEKGKYVELRCDPISGHTALYWYRQSLGQGPEFLIYFQGTGAADDSGLPNDRFFAVRPEGSVSTLKIQRTERGDSAVYLCASSRTGFGTDTQYFGPGTRLTVL.

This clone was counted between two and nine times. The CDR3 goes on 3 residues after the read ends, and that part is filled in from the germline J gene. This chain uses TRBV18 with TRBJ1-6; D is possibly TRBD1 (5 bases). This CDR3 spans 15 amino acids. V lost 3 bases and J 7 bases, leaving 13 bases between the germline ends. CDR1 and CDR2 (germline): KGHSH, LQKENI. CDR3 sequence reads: CASSPAPDRNSPLHF. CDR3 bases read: TGTGCCAGCTCACCGGCTCCAGACAGAAATTCACCC.

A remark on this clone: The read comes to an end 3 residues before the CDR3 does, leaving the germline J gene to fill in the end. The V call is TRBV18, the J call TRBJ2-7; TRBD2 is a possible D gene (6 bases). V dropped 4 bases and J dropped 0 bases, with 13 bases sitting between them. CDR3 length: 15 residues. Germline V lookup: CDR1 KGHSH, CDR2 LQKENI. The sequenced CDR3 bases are TGTGCCAGCTCACTAACGGGGGTTAGCTCCTACGAG. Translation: CASSLTGVSSYE. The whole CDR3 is CASSLTGVSSYEQYF.

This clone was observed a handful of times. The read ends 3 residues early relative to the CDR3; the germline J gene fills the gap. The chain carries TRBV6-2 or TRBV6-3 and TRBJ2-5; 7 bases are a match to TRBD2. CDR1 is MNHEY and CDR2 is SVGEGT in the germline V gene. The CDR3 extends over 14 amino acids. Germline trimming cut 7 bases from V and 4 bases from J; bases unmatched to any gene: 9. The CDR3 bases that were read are TGTGCCAGCAAGGGGAGGAGCGGGACAGAGACC. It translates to CASKGRSGTET. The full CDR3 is CASKGRSGTETQYF.

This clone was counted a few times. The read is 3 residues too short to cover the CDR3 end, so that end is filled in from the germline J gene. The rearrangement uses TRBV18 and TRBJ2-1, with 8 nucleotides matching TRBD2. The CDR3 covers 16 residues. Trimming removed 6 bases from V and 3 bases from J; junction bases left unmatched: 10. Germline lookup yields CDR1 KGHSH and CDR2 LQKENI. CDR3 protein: CASSYKLADFYNEQFF. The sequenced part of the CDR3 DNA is TGTGCCAGCTCGTACAAACTAGCGGACTTCTACAATGAG.

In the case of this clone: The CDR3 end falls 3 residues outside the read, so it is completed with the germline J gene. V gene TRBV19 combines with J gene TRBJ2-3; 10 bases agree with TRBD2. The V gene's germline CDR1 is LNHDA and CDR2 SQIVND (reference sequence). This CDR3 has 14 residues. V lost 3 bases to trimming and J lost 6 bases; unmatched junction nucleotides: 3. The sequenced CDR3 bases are TGTGCCAGTAGTATGTTAGCGGGAGGCGATACG. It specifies CASSMLAGGDT. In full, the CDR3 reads CASSMLAGGDTQYF.

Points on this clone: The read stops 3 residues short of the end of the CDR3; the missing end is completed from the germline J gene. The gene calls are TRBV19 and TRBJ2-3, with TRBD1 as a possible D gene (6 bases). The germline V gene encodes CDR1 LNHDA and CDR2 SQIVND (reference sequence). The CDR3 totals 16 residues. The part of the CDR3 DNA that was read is TGTGCCAGTAGTAATCTTCCGGGACAAAAAGTTATAGCG. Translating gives CASSNLPGQKVIA. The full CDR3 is CASSNLPGQKVIAQYF.

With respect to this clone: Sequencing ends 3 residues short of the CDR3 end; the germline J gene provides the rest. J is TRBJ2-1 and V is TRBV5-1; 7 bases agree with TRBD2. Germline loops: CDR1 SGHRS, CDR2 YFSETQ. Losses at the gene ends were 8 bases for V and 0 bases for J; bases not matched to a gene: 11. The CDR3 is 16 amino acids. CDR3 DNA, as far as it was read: TGCGCCAGTGGGACCTCTAGCGGACCCTCCTACAATGAG. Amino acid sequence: CASGTSSGPSYNE. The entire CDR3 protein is CASGTSSGPSYNEQFF.

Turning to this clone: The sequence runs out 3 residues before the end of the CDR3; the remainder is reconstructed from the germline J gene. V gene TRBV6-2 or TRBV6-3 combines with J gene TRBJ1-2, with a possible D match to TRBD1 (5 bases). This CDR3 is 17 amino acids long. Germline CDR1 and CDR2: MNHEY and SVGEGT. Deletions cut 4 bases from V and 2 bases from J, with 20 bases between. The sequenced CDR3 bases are TGTGCCAGCAGTTCCTTAGGGGTTGGAAACTCGAACTATGGC. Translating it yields CASSSLGVGNSNYG. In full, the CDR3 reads CASSSLGVGNSNYGYTF.

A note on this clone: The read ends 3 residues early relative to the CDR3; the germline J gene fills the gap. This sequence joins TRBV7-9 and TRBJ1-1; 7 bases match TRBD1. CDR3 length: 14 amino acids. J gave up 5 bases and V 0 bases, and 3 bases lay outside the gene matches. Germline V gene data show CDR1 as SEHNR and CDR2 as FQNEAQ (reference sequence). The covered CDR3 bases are TGTGCCAGCAGCTTAGCGACAGGGCTGACTGAA. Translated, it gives CASSLATGLTE. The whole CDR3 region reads CASSLATGLTEAFF. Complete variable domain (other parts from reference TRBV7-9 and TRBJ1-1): DTGVSQNPRHKITKRGQNVTFRCDPISEHNRLYWYRQTLGQGPEFLTYFQNEAQLEKSRLLSDRFSAERPKGSFSTLEIQRTEQGDSAMYLCASSLATGLTEAFFGQGTRLTVV.

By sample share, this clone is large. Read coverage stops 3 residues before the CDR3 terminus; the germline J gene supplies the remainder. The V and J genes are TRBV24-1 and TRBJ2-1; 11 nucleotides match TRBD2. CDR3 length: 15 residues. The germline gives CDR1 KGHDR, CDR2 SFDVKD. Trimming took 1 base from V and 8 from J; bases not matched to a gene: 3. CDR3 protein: CATSDFGTSGDEQFF. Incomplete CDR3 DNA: TGTGCCACCAGTGATTTCGGGACTAGCGGCGATGAG.